These 10 T cell receptor beta chains share one sample of origin, sequenced in a study of graft-versus-host responses after intestinal transplantation. Generated by immunoSEQ multiplex PCR, the TCRdb table keeps only in-frame clones and is missing some. This sample has about 27,000 clones, with around 95% found just once. The sequencing used PBMCs, collected nearly 31 days after intestinal transplant. These receptors all come from a human patient who received an intestinal transplant, so some T cells may come from the graft donor.

The chain joins TRBV19 to TRBJ2-7, with a tentative D call TRBD1 (6 bases). Per the germline V gene, CDR1 is LNHDA and CDR2 is SQIVND (reference sequence). V was shortened by 1 base and J by 3 bases, with 10 bases between the two germline ends. The CDR3 contains 14 residues. CDR3 DNA sequence: TGTGCCAGTAGTATAGGGACAGATGTCTACGAGCAGTACTTC. It codes for CASSIGTDVYEQYF.

This clone has just a few counts. V is TRBV10-2 and J is TRBJ1-3, with D maybe TRBD1 (5 bases). This CDR3 comprises 15 residues. Between the trimmed V and J ends, which lost 3 bases and 2 bases, there was a span of 11 bases. Germline assignment: CDR1 WSHSY and CDR2 SAAADI. The chain's CDR3 is CASSEGAFPGNTIYF. The DNA for the CDR3 is TGCGCCAGCAGTGAAGGGGCCTTTCCTGGAAACACCATATATTTT.

The chain combines TRBV5-1 with TRBJ2-7; D is tentatively TRBD1 or TRBD2 (5 bases each). This CDR3 contains 14 residues. Germline lookup yields CDR1 SGHRS and CDR2 YFSETQ. The germline V and J ends were trimmed by 1 base and 0 bases, with 8 bases remaining between them. The CDR3 DNA sequence: TGCGCCAGCAGCTTGCGTGGGGGCTCCTACGAGCAGTACTTC. Translation gives CASSLRGGSYEQYF. The complete variable domain, with remaining parts taken from reference TRBV5-1 and TRBJ2-7, reads KAGVTQTPRYLIKTRGQQVTLSCSPISGHRSVSWYQQTPGQGLQFLFEYFSETQRNKGNFPGRFSGRQFSNSRSEMNVSTLELGDSALYLCASSLRGGSYEQYFGPGTRLTVT.

This chain connects TRBV28 to TRBJ2-2; D perhaps matches TRBD2 (5 bases). The CDR3 has 15 amino acids. The germline gives CDR1 MDHEN, CDR2 SYDVKM. Trimming pared 3 bases from V and 4 bases from J, leaving 12 bases between. CDR3 residues: CASSLGGSGTGELFF. The CDR3 coding sequence is TGTGCCAGCAGTTTGGGCGGGTCGGGCACCGGGGAGCTGTTTTTT.

This chain uses TRBV30 with TRBJ2-7; weak D call: TRBD2 (6 bases). The germline V and J ends were trimmed by 5 bases and 6 bases, with 11 bases remaining between them. This CDR3 has 11 amino acids. The germline CDR1 and CDR2 sequences are GTSNPN and SVGIG (reference sequence). CDR3 sequence (DNA): TGTGCCTGGCAACTAGCAGGCGAGCAGTACTTC. The encoded protein is CAWQLAGEQYF.

The gene calls are TRBV11-2 and TRBJ2-7; D is unresolved. The V gene lost 3 bases and the J gene lost 5 bases, with 14 bases spanning the gap. Per germline, CDR1 SGHAT and CDR2 FQNNGV. The CDR3 has 14 residues. CDR3 loop: CASSFIQPWDEQYF. The CDR3 DNA reads TGTGCCAGCAGCTTCATCCAGCCCTGGGACGAGCAGTACTTC.

The chain has TRBV4-1 and TRBJ1-2, with D maybe TRBD1 (6 bases). This CDR3 comprises 15 residues. The V and J ends lost 0 bases and 0 bases respectively, with 8 bases between them. Germline CDR1 MGHRA, CDR2 YSYEKL. For the CDR3, the DNA is TGCGCCAGCAGCCAAGACAGGGGTTCTAACTATGGCTACACCTTC. This codes for CASSQDRGSNYGYTF.

The V and J genes are TRBV27 and TRBJ2-5; 9 nucleotides align to TRBD1. The J call may be incorrect, as the DNA end agrees better with TRBJ2-7. The V gene's germline CDR1 is MNHEY and CDR2 SMNVEV (reference sequence). CDR3 size: 14 residues. As DNA, the CDR3 is TGTGCCAGCAGTTTGTCGGGACAGGGCAACGAGCAGTACTTC. Translation gives CASSLSGQGNEQYF.

The table lists this clone with a count of one. This chain connects TRBV30 to TRBJ1-1; no clear D gene. V was shortened by 4 bases and J by 6 bases, with 12 bases between the two germline ends. Germline CDR1 and CDR2: GTSNPN and SVGIG (reference sequence). The CDR3 length is 12 residues. In nucleotides, the CDR3 is TGTGCCTGGAATATAGGACTCCCTGAAGCTTTCTTT. Amino acid sequence: CAWNIGLPEAFF.

This clone was seen just once. The chain has TRBV7-2 and TRBJ2-3; 10 nucleotides match TRBD2. The ends lost 6 bases at V and 4 bases at J; junction bases unmatched: 10. Germline CDR1 and CDR2: SGHTA and FQGNSA. This CDR3 is built from 16 residues. DNA of the CDR3: TGTGCCAGCAGGGGAGTAGCGGGGGGAGTCGCAGATACGCAGTATTTT. It yields the protein CASRGVAGGVADTQYF.